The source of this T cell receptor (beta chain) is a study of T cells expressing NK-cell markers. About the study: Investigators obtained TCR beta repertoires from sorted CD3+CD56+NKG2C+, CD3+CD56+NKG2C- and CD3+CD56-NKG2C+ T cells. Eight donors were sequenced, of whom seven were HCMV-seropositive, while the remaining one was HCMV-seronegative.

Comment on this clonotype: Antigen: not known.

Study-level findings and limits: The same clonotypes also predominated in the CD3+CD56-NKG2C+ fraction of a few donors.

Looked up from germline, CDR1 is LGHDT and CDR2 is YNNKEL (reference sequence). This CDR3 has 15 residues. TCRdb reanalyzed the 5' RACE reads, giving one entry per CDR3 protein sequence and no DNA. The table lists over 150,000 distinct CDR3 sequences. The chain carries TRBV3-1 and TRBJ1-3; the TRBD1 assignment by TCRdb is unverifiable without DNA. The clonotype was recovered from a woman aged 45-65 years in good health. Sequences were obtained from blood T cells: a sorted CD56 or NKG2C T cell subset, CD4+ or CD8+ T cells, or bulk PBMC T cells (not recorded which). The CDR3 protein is CASSPLDISGNTIYF.